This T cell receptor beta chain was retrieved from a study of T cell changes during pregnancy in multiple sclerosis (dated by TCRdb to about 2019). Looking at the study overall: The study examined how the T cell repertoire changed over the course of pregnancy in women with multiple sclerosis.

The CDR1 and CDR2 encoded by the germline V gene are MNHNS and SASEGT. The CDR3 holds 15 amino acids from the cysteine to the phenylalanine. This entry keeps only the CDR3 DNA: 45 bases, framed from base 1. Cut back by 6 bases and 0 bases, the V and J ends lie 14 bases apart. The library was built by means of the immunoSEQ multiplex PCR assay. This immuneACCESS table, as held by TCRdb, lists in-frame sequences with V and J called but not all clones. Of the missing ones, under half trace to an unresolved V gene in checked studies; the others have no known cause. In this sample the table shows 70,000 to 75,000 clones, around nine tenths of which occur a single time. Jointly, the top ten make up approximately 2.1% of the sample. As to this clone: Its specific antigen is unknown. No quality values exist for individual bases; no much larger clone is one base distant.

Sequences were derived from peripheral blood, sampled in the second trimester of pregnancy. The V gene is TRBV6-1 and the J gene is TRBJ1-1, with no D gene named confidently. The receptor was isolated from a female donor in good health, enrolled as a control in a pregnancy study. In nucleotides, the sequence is TGTGCCAGCAGCCCCATGACTATGATGAACACTGAAGCTTTCTTT. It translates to CASSPMTMMNTEAFF.